Sequencing of this T cell receptor (beta chain) was carried out in a study of blood T cells in healthy people across ages. Whole-study results and caveats: Naive CD4+ cell counts and diversity both ran higher in long-lived than in aged donors. Shifts in expanded clonotypes may have been confounded by donor CMV status, which was unknown.

Through a sample-barcoded 5' primer and a J-beta primer mix, a second PCR was run for roughly 6 to 11 cycles. Each cDNA molecule, via a template-switch adaptor with 12 random nucleotides, was tagged. Each CDR3 protein is one row after TCRdb ran MiXCR on the 5' RACE reads. Of some 1.1 million distinct CDR3 sequences in the sample, 30% to 40% were seen once. Peripheral blood, roughly 9.3 milliliters per donor, was collected. This clonotype has a handful of counts. Its antigen is undetermined. The CDR3 consists of 16 residues. Sequencing was done on a sample of blood. The chain carries TRBV21-1 and TRBJ2-1; the D segment call TRBD1 is taken from the table without a DNA check. TRBV21-1 constitutes a pseudogene. The clonotype comes from a man in his late teens or twenties in good health. The CDR3 here is CASSNFWGQAPNEQFF. The CDR3 nucleotides read TGTGCCAGCAGCAACTTTTGGGGACAGGCCCCCAATGAGCAGTTCTTC.